The T cell receptor beta chain described here comes from a study of blood T cell repertoires in COVID-19. The CDR3 sequence is 13 residues long. Trimming shortened V by 6 bases and J by 2 bases, and 10 bases separated the two germline ends. The germline V gene encodes CDR1 KGHSH and CDR2 LQKENI. The table came from immunoSEQ multiplex PCR; TCRdb's copy has only in-frame clones and leaves some out. Here the sample spans fewer than 250,000 clones, 88% being singletons. Sequencing was performed on peripheral blood. The chain joins TRBV18 to TRBJ2-5; D gene uncertain. The clonotype comes from a man between 65 and 85 years old with acute or convalescent COVID-19. The chain's CDR3 is CASSPSVQETQYF. The CDR3, as DNA: TGTGCCAGCTCCCCCAGCGTTCAAGAGACCCAGTACTTC.